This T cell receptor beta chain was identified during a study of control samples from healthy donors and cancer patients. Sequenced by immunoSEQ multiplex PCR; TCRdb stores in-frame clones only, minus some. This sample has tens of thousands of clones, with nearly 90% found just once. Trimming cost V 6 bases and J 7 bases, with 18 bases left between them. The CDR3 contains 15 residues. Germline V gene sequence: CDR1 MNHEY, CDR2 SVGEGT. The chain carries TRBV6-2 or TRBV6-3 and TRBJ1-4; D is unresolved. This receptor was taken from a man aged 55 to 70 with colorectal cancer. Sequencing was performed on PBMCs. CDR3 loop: CASSHAGKGSEKLFF. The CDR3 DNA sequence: TGTGCCAGCAGCCACGCGGGGAAGGGAAGTGAAAAACTGTTTTTT.